The clone carrying this TCR beta chain was seen more than once but under ten times. The antigen is not known. This sample stems from a study of identical twins. Germline V CDR1 and CDR2: MNHEY, SMNVEV (reference sequence). Trimming left V 5 bases short and J 2 bases short, with 17 bases between. This CDR3 comprises 16 residues. TCRdb recomputed calls from the 5' RACE reads with MiXCR, one row per CDR3 protein. The sample lists 1.5 million to 2 million distinct CDR3 sequences; less than 35% were seen once. General study results and limits: Insertion counts were lower in abundant cord blood beta clonotypes, a trend that memory repertoires did not show.

The sequenced sample consisted of cord blood. The clonotype comes from a newborn girl in good health. This sequence joins TRBV27 and TRBJ2-3, with D perhaps TRBD2 (5 bases). DNA for the CDR3: TGTGCCAGCAGTCCGGCCCCGCTAGCCGTCACAGATACGCAGTATTTT. Translation: CASSPAPLAVTDTQYF.